The 20 T cell receptor beta chains reported below all come from one sample, sequenced in a study of blood T cell repertoires in COVID-19. Data came from immunoSEQ multiplex PCR; TCRdb stores just in-frame clones and leaves some out. The table lists hundreds of thousands of clones, 65% to 85% of them singletons. Sequencing was carried out using peripheral blood. The receptors stem from a woman between 45 and 65 years old with acute or convalescent COVID-19.

This clone was seen just once. V and J are TRBV3-1 (or the pseudogene TRBV3-2) and TRBJ2-3; 12 bases agree with TRBD2. The J segment lost 0 bases and the V segment lost 4 bases, leaving 5 bases of the junction unmatched. CDR3 length equals 17 residues. Germline V lookup: CDR1 LGHDT, CDR2 YNNKEL (reference sequence). CDR3 region: CASSPSGRAWSTDTQYF. As DNA, the CDR3 is TGTGCCAGCAGCCCTAGCGGGAGGGCCTGGAGCACAGATACGCAGTATTTT.

As regards this clone: A much larger clone differs by one base, so this may be a read error. J is TRBJ1-5 and V is TRBV28; 11 nucleotides line up with TRBD1. The CDR3 loop spans 14 amino acids. The V gene's germline CDR1 is MDHEN and CDR2 SYDVKM. Trimming removed 5 bases from V and 4 bases from J; junction bases left unmatched: 1. The CDR3 sequence: CASSGTGGNQPQHF. The CDR3 nucleotides are TGTGCCAGCAGTGGGACAGGGGGAAATCAGCCCCAGCATTTT.

The genes are TRBV11-2 and TRBJ1-1, with D tentatively TRBD1 (5 bases). The germline V gene encodes CDR1 SGHAT and CDR2 FQNNGV. Trimming cost V 4 bases and J 1 base, with 25 bases left between them. The CDR3 loop spans 19 amino acids. The CDR3 DNA reads as TGTGCCAGCAGCTCCACCCACCGGGTCATGGGTGGACAGAACACTGAAGCTTTCTTT. Translating it yields CASSSTHRVMGGQNTEAFF.

The chain combines TRBV18 with TRBJ2-5, with TRBD1 as a possible D gene (5 bases). CDR1 and CDR2 from the germline V gene are KGHSH and LQKENI. The CDR3 is 15 amino acids. V was clipped by 0 bases and J by 5 bases, with 13 bases between them. CDR3 region: CASSPPYQGDETQYF. The CDR3 region has the DNA TGTGCCAGCTCACCACCGTATCAGGGTGATGAGACCCAGTACTTC.

V is TRBV19 and J is TRBJ1-2; TRBD1 might be the D (5 bases). Germline V gives CDR1 LNHDA, CDR2 SQIVND (reference sequence). The CDR3 has 13 amino acids. The V and J ends lost 5 bases and 8 bases respectively, with 15 bases between them. In DNA form, the CDR3 reads TGTGCCAGTAGTTCCCGGGGGGATAAGGGCTACACCTTC. Encoded protein: CASSSRGDKGYTF. Looking up the rest from reference TRBV19 and TRBJ1-2 gives the full variable domain: DGGITQSPKYLFRKEGQNVTLSCEQNLNHDAMYWYRQDPGQGLRLIYYSQIVNDFQKGDIAEGYSVSREKKESFPLTVTSAQKNPTAFYLCASSSRGDKGYTFGSGTRLTVV.

The rearrangement uses TRBV5-4 and TRBJ2-5, with TRBD1 matching 7 bases. The V gene's germline CDR1 is SGHNT and CDR2 YYREEE (reference sequence). CDR3 length: 13 amino acids. After removal of 5 bases from V and 0 bases from J, the junction contained 1 base not matched to a gene. CDR3 nucleotides: TGTGCCAGCAGAGGACAGGACCAAGAGACCCAGTACTTC. Amino acids: CASRGQDQETQYF.

The V and J genes are TRBV10-3 and TRBJ2-7, with 8 bases identical to TRBD1. Per the germline V gene, CDR1 is ENHRY and CDR2 is SYGVKD. V trimming: 5 bases; J trimming: 7 bases; junction bases outside the gene matches: 13. The CDR3 sequence is 15 residues long. The CDR3 sequence is CAISPVGQGTSEQYF. The DNA for the CDR3 is TGTGCCATCAGTCCGGTTGGACAGGGTACGTCGGAGCAGTACTTC.

The rearrangement uses TRBV12-3 or TRBV12-4 and TRBJ1-1; 7 positions match TRBD1. This CDR3 has 13 amino acids. With 6 bases clipped from V and 2 bases from J, the junction kept 3 bases outside the gene matches. CDR3 residues: CASSRDSNTEAFF. The CDR3 region has the DNA TGTGCCAGCAGCAGGGACAGCAACACTGAAGCTTTCTTT.

This clone was found a few times. In nucleotides, the CDR3 is TGTGCCAGCAGTGACCCAGGGGGTACCGGGGAGCTGTTTTTT. Its protein product is CASSDPGGTGELFF. J is TRBJ2-2 and V is TRBV6-4; 7 bases line up with TRBD1. Germline-derived CDR1 and CDR2 are MRHNA and SNTAGT. V was clipped by 2 bases and J by 5 bases; unmatched bases: 2. The CDR3 totals 14 residues.

The chain couples TRBV27 to TRBJ2-7, with D tentatively TRBD1 (6 bases). V lost 6 bases, J lost 6 bases, and 12 bases lay in between. The CDR3 contains 12 residues. The germline gives CDR1 MNHEY, CDR2 SMNVEV (reference sequence). The CDR3 reads CASRTGPGEQYF. CDR3 DNA sequence: TGTGCCAGCAGAACAGGGCCGGGCGAGCAGTACTTC.

The rearrangement joins TRBV6-6 to TRBJ2-2, with TRBD2 matching 9 bases. This CDR3 has 18 residues. Trimming cost V 5 bases and J 3 bases; bases outside gene matches: 13. The germline V gene has CDR1 MNHNY and CDR2 SVGAGI (reference sequence). The CDR3 sequence is CASSPLRREGLDTGELFF. The CDR3 DNA follows: TGTGCCAGCAGTCCCCTAAGGCGGGAGGGCCTGGACACCGGGGAGCTGTTTTTT.

This chain uses TRBV5-1 with TRBJ2-3; TRBD2 matches at 7 bases. Trimming removed 0 bases from V and 3 bases from J; junction bases left unmatched: 7. Germline loops: CDR1 SGHRS, CDR2 YFSETQ. The CDR3 length is 16 residues. The DNA for the CDR3 is TGCGCCAGCAGCTTGGTTAAGGGAGGGAGTACAGATACGCAGTATTTT. Encoded protein: CASSLVKGGSTDTQYF.

The chain joins TRBV29-1 to TRBJ2-5; D is perhaps TRBD2 (7 bases). Germline lookup yields CDR1 SQVTM and CDR2 ANQGSEA. The CDR3 spans 15 residues. Trimming pared 3 bases from V and 2 bases from J, leaving 16 bases between. The CDR3 sequence: CSVEMGGLEQETQYF. CDR3 DNA sequence: TGCAGCGTTGAGATGGGGGGGCTAGAACAAGAGACCCAGTACTTC.

This sequence joins TRBV27 and TRBJ2-1, with 9 bases lining up with TRBD2. The CDR3 is 15 residues long. Germline V gene lookup returns CDR1 MNHEY and CDR2 SMNVEV (reference sequence). With V trimmed by 5 bases and J by 5 bases, 7 bases remained unmatched. The CDR3 region is CASSRSGRGNNEQFF. DNA for the CDR3: TGTGCCAGCAGTCGTAGCGGGAGAGGAAACAATGAGCAGTTCTTC.

The V and J genes are TRBV4-2 and TRBJ1-4, with D unclear. Deletions cut 4 bases from V and 3 bases from J, with 15 bases between. The CDR3 length is 16 residues. Germline CDR1 LGHNA, CDR2 YNFKEQ. CDR3 in DNA: TGTGCCAGCAGCCCCTCATCCGGGATTCCTAATGAAAAACTGTTTTTT. Amino acids: CASSPSSGIPNEKLFF.

The rearrangement uses TRBV24-1 and TRBJ2-2; 11 positions match TRBD2. Germline CDR1 KGHDR, CDR2 SFDVKD. The CDR3 spans 18 residues. J gave up 1 base and V 7 bases, and 10 bases lay outside the gene matches. For the CDR3, the DNA is TGTGCCACCAGCCCCCCGAGGGGGACTAGCGGGAACACCGGGGAGCTGTTTTTT. This codes for CATSPPRGTSGNTGELFF.

The chain links TRBV19 to TRBJ2-6, with 7 bases that match TRBD2. This CDR3 comprises 18 residues. Looked up from germline, CDR1 is LNHDA and CDR2 is SQIVND (reference sequence). Germline trimming cut 6 bases from V and 2 bases from J; bases unmatched to any gene: 13. The CDR3 here is CASRLRDYAPTGANVLTF. The CDR3 DNA sequence: TGTGCCAGTAGACTCCGGGACTACGCCCCGACTGGGGCCAACGTCCTGACTTTC. Full variable domain (outside the CDR3, taken from reference TRBV19 and TRBJ2-6): DGGITQSPKYLFRKEGQNVTLSCEQNLNHDAMYWYRQDPGQGLRLIYYSQIVNDFQKGDIAEGYSVSREKKESFPLTVTSAQKNPTAFYLCASRLRDYAPTGANVLTFGAGSRLTVL.

The chain combines TRBV12-5 with TRBJ2-6, with 7 positions matching TRBD1. Germline V gene sequence: CDR1 LGHNT, CDR2 FRNRAP. V was clipped by 8 bases and J by 0 bases; unmatched bases: 7. This CDR3 has 16 amino acids. DNA for the CDR3: TGTGCTAGTCAGGGACAGAGGAACTCTGGGGCCAACGTCCTGACTTTC. This codes for CASQGQRNSGANVLTF.

The chain joins TRBV18 to TRBJ1-3; 8 nucleotides agree with TRBD1. There are 16 residues in the CDR3. Germline V lookup: CDR1 KGHSH, CDR2 LQKENI. After removal of 6 bases from V and 0 bases from J, the junction contained 7 bases not matched to a gene. CDR3 protein: CASSPGQASSGNTIYF. In DNA form, the CDR3 reads TGTGCCAGCTCGCCGGGACAGGCAAGCTCTGGAAACACCATATATTTT.

This sequence joins TRBV19 and TRBJ1-1; TRBD1 matches 10 bases. V was clipped by 3 bases and J by 0 bases; unmatched bases: 10. Germline CDR1 reads LNHDA; CDR2 reads SQIVND (reference sequence). There are 18 residues in the CDR3. The CDR3 region is CASSIVRTGGRLNTEAFF. The CDR3 DNA reads as TGTGCCAGTAGTATCGTGAGGACAGGGGGACGGTTGAACACTGAAGCTTTCTTT.